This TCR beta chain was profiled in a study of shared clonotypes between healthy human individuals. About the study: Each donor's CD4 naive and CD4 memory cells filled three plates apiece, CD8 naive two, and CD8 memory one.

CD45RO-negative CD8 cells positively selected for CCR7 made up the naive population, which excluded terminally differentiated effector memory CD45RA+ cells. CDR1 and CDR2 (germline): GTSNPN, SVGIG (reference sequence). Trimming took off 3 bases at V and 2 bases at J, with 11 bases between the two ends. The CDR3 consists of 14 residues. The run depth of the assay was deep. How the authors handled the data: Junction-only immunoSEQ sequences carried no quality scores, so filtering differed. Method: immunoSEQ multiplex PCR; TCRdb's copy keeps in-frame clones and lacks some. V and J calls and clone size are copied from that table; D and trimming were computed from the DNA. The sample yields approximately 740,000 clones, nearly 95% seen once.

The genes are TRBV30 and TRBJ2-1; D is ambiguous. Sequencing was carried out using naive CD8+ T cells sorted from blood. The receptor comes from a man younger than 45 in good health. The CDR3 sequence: CAWSSRIPYNEQFF. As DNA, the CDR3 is TGTGCCTGGAGCTCAAGAATACCCTACAATGAGCAGTTCTTC. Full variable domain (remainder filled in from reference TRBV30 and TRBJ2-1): SQTIHQWPATLVQPVGSPLSLECTVEGTSNPNLYWYRQAAGRGLQLLFYSVGIGQISSEVPQNLSASRPQDRQFILSSKKLLLSDSGFYLCAWSSRIPYNEQFFGPGTRLTVL.